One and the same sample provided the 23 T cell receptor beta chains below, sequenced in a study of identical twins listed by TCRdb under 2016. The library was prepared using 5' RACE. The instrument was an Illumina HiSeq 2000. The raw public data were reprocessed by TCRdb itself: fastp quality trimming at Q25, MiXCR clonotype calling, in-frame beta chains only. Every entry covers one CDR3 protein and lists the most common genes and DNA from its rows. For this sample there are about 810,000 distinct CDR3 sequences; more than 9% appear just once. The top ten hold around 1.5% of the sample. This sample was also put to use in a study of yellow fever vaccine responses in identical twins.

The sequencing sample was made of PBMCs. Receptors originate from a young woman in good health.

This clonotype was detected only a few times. In DNA form, the CDR3 reads TGTGCCAGCAGTTTCAGGGGGATCCCCGGGGGTGAGCAGTTCTTC. It translates to CASSFRGIPGGEQFF. The gene calls are TRBV12-3 or TRBV12-4 and TRBJ2-1, with D tentatively TRBD1 (7 bases). The CDR3 totals 15 residues. V lost 3 bases and J lost 9, with 18 bases in between.

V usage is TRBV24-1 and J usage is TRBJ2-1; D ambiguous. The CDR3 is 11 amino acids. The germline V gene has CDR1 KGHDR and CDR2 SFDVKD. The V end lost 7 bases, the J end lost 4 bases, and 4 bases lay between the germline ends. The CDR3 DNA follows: TGTGCCACCAGGAAGTACAATGAGCAGTTCTTC. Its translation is CATRKYNEQFF.

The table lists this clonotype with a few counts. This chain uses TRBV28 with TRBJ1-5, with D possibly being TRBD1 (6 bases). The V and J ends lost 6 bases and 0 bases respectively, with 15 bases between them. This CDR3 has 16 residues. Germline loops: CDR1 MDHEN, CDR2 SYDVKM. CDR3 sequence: CASSTLTGNSNQPQHF. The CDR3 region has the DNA TGTGCCAGCAGCACTCTGACAGGAAATAGCAATCAGCCCCAGCATTTT.

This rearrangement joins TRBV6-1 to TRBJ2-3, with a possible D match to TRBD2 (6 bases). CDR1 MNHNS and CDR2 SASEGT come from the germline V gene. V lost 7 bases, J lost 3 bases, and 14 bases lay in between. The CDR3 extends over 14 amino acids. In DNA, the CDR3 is TGTGCCAGCATGCGGGAAAAGGGGACAGATACGCAGTATTTT. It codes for CASMREKGTDTQYF.

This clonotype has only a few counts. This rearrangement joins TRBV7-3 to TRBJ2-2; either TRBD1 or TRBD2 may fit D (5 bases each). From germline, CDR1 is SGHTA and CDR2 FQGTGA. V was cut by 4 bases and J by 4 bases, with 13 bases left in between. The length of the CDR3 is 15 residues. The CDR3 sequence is CASSSPGTATGELFF. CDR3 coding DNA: TGTGCCAGCAGCTCCCCCGGGACGGCCACCGGGGAGCTGTTTTTT.

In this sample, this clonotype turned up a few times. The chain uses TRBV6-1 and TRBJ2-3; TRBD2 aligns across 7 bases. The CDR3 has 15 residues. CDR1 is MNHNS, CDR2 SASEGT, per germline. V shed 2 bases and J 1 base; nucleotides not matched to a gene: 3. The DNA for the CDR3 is TGTGCCAGCAGTGAATTGAGCGGGGGCACAGATACGCAGTATTTT. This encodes CASSELSGGTDTQYF.

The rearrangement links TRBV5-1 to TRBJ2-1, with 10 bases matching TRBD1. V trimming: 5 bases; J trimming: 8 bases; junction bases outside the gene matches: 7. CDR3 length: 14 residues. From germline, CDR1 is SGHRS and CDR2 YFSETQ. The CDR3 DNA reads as TGCGCCAGCAGGCCCGGGACAGGGGTTGATGAGCAGTTCTTC. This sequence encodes CASRPGTGVDEQFF.

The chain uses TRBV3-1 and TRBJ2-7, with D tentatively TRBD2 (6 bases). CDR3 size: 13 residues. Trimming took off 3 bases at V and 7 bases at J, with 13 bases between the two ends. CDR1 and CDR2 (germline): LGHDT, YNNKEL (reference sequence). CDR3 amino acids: CASSQEGFPEQYF. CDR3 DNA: TGTGCCAGCAGCCAGGAGGGTTTCCCTGAGCAGTACTTC.

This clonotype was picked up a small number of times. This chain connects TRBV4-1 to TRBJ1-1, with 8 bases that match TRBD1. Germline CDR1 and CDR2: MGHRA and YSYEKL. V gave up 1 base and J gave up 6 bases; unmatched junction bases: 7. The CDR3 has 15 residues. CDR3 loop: CASSQARGRGPEAFF. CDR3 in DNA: TGCGCCAGCAGCCAAGCAAGGGGCAGGGGGCCTGAAGCTTTCTTT.

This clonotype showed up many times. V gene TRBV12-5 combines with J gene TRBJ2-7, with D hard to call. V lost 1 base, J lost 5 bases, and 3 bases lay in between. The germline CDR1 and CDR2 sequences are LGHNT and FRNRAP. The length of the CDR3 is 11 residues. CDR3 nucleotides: TGTGCTAGTGGTTTGGCCCACGAGCAGTACTTC. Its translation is CASGLAHEQYF.

The CDR3 coding sequence is TGTGCCAGCCGCCCGGCGGACGCCGACCAAGCGGAGACCCAGTACTTC. Its translation: CASRPADADQAETQYF. V and J are TRBV2 and TRBJ2-5; no clear D gene. V lost 8 bases and J 5 bases, leaving 24 bases between the germline ends. The CDR3 length is 16 residues. Per germline, CDR1 SNHLY and CDR2 FYNNEI.

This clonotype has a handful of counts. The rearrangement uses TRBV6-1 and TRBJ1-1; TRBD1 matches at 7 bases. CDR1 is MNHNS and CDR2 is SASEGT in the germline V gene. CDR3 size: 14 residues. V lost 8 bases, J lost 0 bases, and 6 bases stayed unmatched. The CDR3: CASGKDRMNTEAFF. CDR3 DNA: TGTGCCAGCGGTAAGGACAGGATGAACACTGAAGCTTTCTTT.

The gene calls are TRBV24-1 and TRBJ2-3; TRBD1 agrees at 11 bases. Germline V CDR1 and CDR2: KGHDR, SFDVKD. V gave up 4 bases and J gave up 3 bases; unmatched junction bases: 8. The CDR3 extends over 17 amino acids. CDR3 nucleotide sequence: TGTGCCACCAGTGACCCCGGACAGGGGGCGGTGACAGATACGCAGTATTTT. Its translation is CATSDPGQGAVTDTQYF.

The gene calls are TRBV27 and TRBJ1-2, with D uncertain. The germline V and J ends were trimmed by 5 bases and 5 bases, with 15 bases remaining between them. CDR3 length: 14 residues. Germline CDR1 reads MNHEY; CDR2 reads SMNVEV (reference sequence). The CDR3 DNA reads TGTGCCAGCAGTCCACGACCAGAAAGTTATGGCTACACCTTC. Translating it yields CASSPRPESYGYTF.

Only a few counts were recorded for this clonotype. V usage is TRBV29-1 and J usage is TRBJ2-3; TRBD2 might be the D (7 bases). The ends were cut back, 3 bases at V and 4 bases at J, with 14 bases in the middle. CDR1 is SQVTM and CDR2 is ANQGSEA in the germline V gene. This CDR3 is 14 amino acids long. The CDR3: CSVDGGGASDTQYF. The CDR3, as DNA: TGCAGCGTTGATGGGGGGGGGGCGTCAGATACGCAGTATTTT.

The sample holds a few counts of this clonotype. This CDR3 is CAISEMATNRYNEQFF. CDR3 DNA: TGTGCCATCAGTGAGATGGCTACAAATAGGTACAATGAGCAGTTCTTC. This chain links TRBV10-3 with TRBJ2-1, with D unresolved. The CDR3 contains 16 residues. Germline values: CDR1 ENHRY, CDR2 SYGVKD. Between the trimmed V and J ends, which lost 2 bases and 4 bases, there was a span of 15 bases.

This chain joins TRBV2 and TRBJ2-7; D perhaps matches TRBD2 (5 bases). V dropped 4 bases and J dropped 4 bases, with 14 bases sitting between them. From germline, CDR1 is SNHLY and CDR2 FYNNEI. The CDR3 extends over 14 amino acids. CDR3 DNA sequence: TGTGCCAGCAGTGTCGGGGTAGCGCTTTACGAGCAGTACTTC. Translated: CASSVGVALYEQYF.

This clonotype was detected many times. The CDR3 nucleotides are TGTGCCAGCAGCCCGAGGAGGCTGAGCTCCTACAATGAGCAGTTCTTC. Amino acids: CASSPRRLSSYNEQFF. The rearrangement links TRBV14 to TRBJ2-1, with D maybe TRBD2 (5 bases). The germline V and J ends were trimmed by 4 bases and 0 bases, with 13 bases remaining between them. The CDR3 totals 16 residues. CDR1 and CDR2 from the germline V gene are SGHDN and FVKESK.

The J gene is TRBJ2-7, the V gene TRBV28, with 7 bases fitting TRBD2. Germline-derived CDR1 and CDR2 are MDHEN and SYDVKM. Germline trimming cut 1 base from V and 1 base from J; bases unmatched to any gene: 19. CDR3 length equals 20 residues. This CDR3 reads CASSLYVRGGRERGSYEQYF. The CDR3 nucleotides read TGTGCCAGCAGTTTATACGTCCGTGGAGGGCGGGAGAGGGGATCCTACGAGCAGTACTTC. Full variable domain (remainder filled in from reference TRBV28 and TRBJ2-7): DVKVTQSSRYLVKRTGEKVFLECVQDMDHENMFWYRQDPGLGLRLIYFSYDVKMKEKGDIPEGYSVSREKKERFSLILESASTNQTSMYLCASSLYVRGGRERGSYEQYFGPGTRLTVT.

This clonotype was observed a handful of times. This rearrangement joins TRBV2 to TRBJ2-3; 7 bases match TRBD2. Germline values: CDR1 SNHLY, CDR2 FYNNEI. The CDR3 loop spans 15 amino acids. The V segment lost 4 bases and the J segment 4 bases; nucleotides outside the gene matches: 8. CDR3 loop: CASSGASGSADTQYF. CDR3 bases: TGTGCCAGCAGTGGGGCTAGCGGCAGTGCAGATACGCAGTATTTT.

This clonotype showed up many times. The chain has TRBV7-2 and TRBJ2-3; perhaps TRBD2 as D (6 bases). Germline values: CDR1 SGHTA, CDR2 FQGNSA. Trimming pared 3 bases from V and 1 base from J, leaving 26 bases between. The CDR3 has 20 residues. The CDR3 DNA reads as TGTGCCAGCAGCTTTTTGCCCATTTTAGGAGGGAGCGAGGGCACAGATACGCAGTATTTT. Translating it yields CASSFLPILGGSEGTDTQYF.

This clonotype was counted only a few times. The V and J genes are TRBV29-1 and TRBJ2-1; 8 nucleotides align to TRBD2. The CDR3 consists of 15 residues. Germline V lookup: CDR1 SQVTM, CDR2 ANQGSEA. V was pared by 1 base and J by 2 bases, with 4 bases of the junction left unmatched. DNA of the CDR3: TGCAGCGTTGAAGCCATGGGACTAGCCTACAATGAGCAGTTCTTC. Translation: CSVEAMGLAYNEQFF.

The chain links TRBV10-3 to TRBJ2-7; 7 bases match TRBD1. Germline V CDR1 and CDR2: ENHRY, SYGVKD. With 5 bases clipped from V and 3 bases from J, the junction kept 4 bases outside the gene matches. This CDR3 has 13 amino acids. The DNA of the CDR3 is TGTGCCATCAGTCGGGACAGCTACTACGAGCAGTACGTC. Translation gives CAISRDSYYEQYV.